This T cell receptor beta chain was identified in a study of T cells in Graves' hyperthyroidism and ophthalmopathy. The source material, RNA transcripts, was used to amplify TCR beta CDR3 regions. TCR CDR3 underwent first-round RT-PCR with the HTBI primer set. TCRdb independently ran MiXCR on the multiplex PCR reads; one entry per CDR3 protein. This sample has 500,000 to 600,000 distinct CDR3 sequences, with around 46% found just once. General study findings and limits: A model built on 13 V-J features separated ophthalmopathy from stable hyperthyroidism. A median approximately 6.8 months before onset, the model predicted ophthalmopathy. Expanded thyroid clonotypes (above 0.001) were mostly also found in blood.

About this clonotype: Its antigen is as yet unknown.

V gave up 1 base and J gave up 2 bases, with 9 bases separating them. Germline-derived CDR1 and CDR2 are WSHSY and SAAADI. The CDR3 totals 14 residues. Uncontrolled infection, other autoimmune disease, pregnancy or lactation excluded patients. This clonotype was sampled from an adult woman with Graves' disease, either hyperthyroidism or ophthalmopathy (not recorded which). The gene calls are TRBV10-2 and TRBJ2-7; D gene ambiguous. The sample comprised peripheral blood or thyroid tissue (not recorded which). CDR3 sequence: CASSEFRMTYEQYF. The CDR3 bases are TGCGCCAGCAGTGAGTTTCGGATGACCTACGAGCAGTACTTC.